The 17 T cell receptor beta chains in this list originate from one sample, sequenced in a study of blood T cells in healthy people across ages. Using a J-beta primer mix together with a sample-barcoded 5' primer, a second PCR was run for roughly 6 to 11 cycles. TCRdb analysed the 5' RACE reads with MiXCR anew, one entry per CDR3 protein. The sample consists of hundreds of thousands of distinct CDR3 sequences, approximately 44% of them appearing once. Sequencing was performed on blood. Source of these receptors: a man in his fifties or sixties in good health.

This chain joins TRBV10-3 and TRBJ2-7, with D unresolved. V was cut by 0 bases and J by 0 bases, with 9 bases left in between. CDR3 length: 15 residues. Germline CDR1 ENHRY, CDR2 SYGVKD. The DNA of the CDR3 is TGTGCCATCAGTGAGTCGGCGTCAGCCTCCTACGAGCAGTACTTC. This gives the protein CAISESASASYEQYF.

This sequence joins TRBV2 and TRBJ2-2; 8 bases align to TRBD2. Germline CDR1 is SNHLY and CDR2 is FYNNEI. The V and J ends lost 4 bases and 4 bases, in that order; junction bases with no gene match: 5. CDR3 length: 15 residues. CDR3 sequence: CASSAAGGSTGELFF. The DNA of the CDR3 is TGTGCCAGCAGTGCTGCGGGGGGCTCCACCGGGGAGCTGTTTTTT.

The chain recombines TRBV27 with TRBJ2-3, with D perhaps matching TRBD1 (5 bases). The V and J ends lost 5 bases and 6 bases respectively, with 15 bases between them. Germline CDR1 is MNHEY and CDR2 is SMNVEV (reference sequence). This CDR3 is 14 amino acids long. For the CDR3, the DNA is TGTGCCAGCAGTAAGGCGCAGGGTGTGGATACGCAGTATTTT. Translated: CASSKAQGVDTQYF.

The chain has TRBV4-2 and TRBJ2-1; D might be TRBD1 (7 bases). The CDR3 length is 15 residues. CDR1 is LGHNA and CDR2 is YNFKEQ in the germline V gene. Between the trimmed V and J ends, which lost 0 bases and 4 bases, there was a span of 10 bases. The CDR3 DNA follows: TGTGCCAGCAGCCAAGATGCGGGACAGTACAATGAGCAGTTCTTC. Its translation: CASSQDAGQYNEQFF.

This clonotype was counted between two and nine times. The chain joins TRBV4-2 to TRBJ1-6; D gene ambiguous. CDR1 is LGHNA, CDR2 YNFKEQ, per germline. The V end was cut by 1 base, the J end by 8 bases, with 15 bases between. There are 16 residues in the CDR3. Written as DNA, the CDR3 is TGTGCCAGCAGCCAAGGACGGACGTTGGAAGATTCACCCCTCCACTTT. It translates to CASSQGRTLEDSPLHF.

The rearrangement joins TRBV2 to TRBJ2-5; D ambiguous. Between the trimmed V and J ends, which lost 1 base and 6 bases, there was a span of 6 bases. Germline assignment: CDR1 SNHLY and CDR2 FYNNEI. The CDR3 runs 12 residues. CDR3 loop: CASSEDSQTQYF. The CDR3 DNA reads as TGTGCCAGCAGTGAAGACTCCCAGACCCAGTACTTC.

V and J are TRBV30 and TRBJ1-2; D is possibly TRBD1 (6 bases). CDR1 GTSNPN and CDR2 SVGIG come from the germline V gene (reference sequence). This CDR3 has 13 amino acids. V dropped 3 bases and J dropped 6 bases, with 14 bases sitting between them. CDR3 DNA: TGTGCCTGGAGATCTAAAGACAGGCATGGCTACACCTTC. Protein sequence: CAWRSKDRHGYTF. The entire variable domain, with the rest obtained from reference TRBV30 and TRBJ1-2, is as follows: SQTIHQWPATLVQPVGSPLSLECTVEGTSNPNLYWYRQAAGRGLQLLFYSVGIGQISSEVPQNLSASRPQDRQFILSSKKLLLSDSGFYLCAWRSKDRHGYTFGSGTRLTVV.

The DNA for the CDR3 is TGTGCCAGCAGCCGGCCTCCCGCCTATACGCAGTATTTT. Its protein product is CASSRPPAYTQYF. This sequence joins TRBV3-1 and TRBJ2-3; D unresolved. V dropped 4 bases and J dropped 7 bases, with 12 bases sitting between them. In germline, CDR1 is LGHDT, CDR2 YNNKEL (reference sequence). This CDR3 is built from 13 residues.

The CDR3 DNA reads as TGCAGTGCCCCAGTTTTAGGGGGCGCTTTCACTGAAGCTTTCTTT. This encodes CSAPVLGGAFTEAFF. The chain carries TRBV20-1 and TRBJ1-1, with 7 bases matching TRBD1. CDR3 length: 15 residues. Trimming at V came to 6 bases and at J to 4 bases, leaving 14 bases not matched to a gene. Germline CDR1 and CDR2: DFQATT and SNEGSKA (reference sequence).

This clonotype has only a few counts. Here the CDR3 reads CASSQDPGSEKLFF. DNA of the CDR3: TGCGCCAGCAGCCAAGATCCTGGGTCTGAAAAACTGTTTTTT. J is TRBJ1-4 and V is TRBV4-1; no definite D call. The CDR3 length is 14 residues. The germline gives CDR1 MGHRA, CDR2 YSYEKL. V dropped 0 bases and J dropped 7 bases, with 9 bases sitting between them.

The rearrangement uses TRBV19 and TRBJ2-1; 13 nucleotides line up with TRBD2. The V gene end was trimmed by 5 bases and the J gene end by 0 bases; junction bases not matched to a gene: 7. This CDR3 spans 18 amino acids. CDR1 and CDR2 from the germline V gene are LNHDA and SQIVND (reference sequence). CDR3 loop: CASSPRLAGGLSYNEQFF. The CDR3 DNA is TGTGCCAGTAGTCCACGACTAGCGGGGGGCCTCTCCTACAATGAGCAGTTCTTC.

The chain links TRBV6-2 or TRBV6-3 to TRBJ2-7; 7 bases are shared with TRBD1. Germline loops: CDR1 MNHEY, CDR2 SVGEGT. The junction had 7 bases not matched to a gene; V was cut back by 2 bases and J by 0 bases. CDR3 size: 16 residues. CDR3 sequence: CASSYRTGRSSYEQYF. The CDR3 nucleotides read TGTGCCAGCAGTTACCGGACAGGCCGGAGCTCCTACGAGCAGTACTTC.

The chain combines TRBV2 with TRBJ2-1; 11 bases map to TRBD2. Gene TRBJ2-7 matches the end of the DNA better, so the J call may be wrong. This CDR3 region has 16 residues. The germline gives CDR1 SNHLY, CDR2 FYNNEI. The CDR3 nucleotides are TGTGCCAGCAGGGGACTAGCGGTTCCCCTCTACAATGAGCAGTACTTC. As protein: CASRGLAVPLYNEQYF.

The chain recombines TRBV7-2 with TRBJ1-4; possible D gene TRBD1, 5 bases. Germline CDR1 reads SGHTA; CDR2 reads FQGNSA. The length of the CDR3 is 14 residues. Trimming stripped 6 bases from V and 8 bases from J, with 16 bases between. CDR3 sequence (DNA): TGTGCCAGCAGTCCGAGGGGCAAAGAGGAAAAACTGTTTTTT. It codes for CASSPRGKEEKLFF.

A few counts support this clonotype. The chain couples TRBV7-2 to TRBJ2-7; TRBD2 matches 7 bases. Germline CDR1 reads SGHTA; CDR2 reads FQGNSA. CDR3 length: 16 residues. Germline trimming cut 3 bases from V and 2 bases from J; bases unmatched to any gene: 10. CDR3: CASSLKASGLTYEQYF. As DNA, the CDR3 is TGTGCCAGCAGCTTGAAGGCCTCGGGACTAACCTACGAGCAGTACTTC.

V and J are TRBV5-1 and TRBJ2-2; 8 bases map to TRBD1. J gave up 1 base and V 0 bases, and 2 bases lay outside the gene matches. Germline lookup yields CDR1 SGHRS and CDR2 YFSETQ. The length of the CDR3 is 16 residues. CDR3: CASSLAGQVNTGELFF. The CDR3 nucleotides are TGCGCCAGCAGCTTGGCGGGACAGGTGAACACCGGGGAGCTGTTTTTT. Full variable domain (remainder filled in from reference TRBV5-1 and TRBJ2-2): KAGVTQTPRYLIKTRGQQVTLSCSPISGHRSVSWYQQTPGQGLQFLFEYFSETQRNKGNFPGRFSGRQFSNSRSEMNVSTLELGDSALYLCASSLAGQVNTGELFFGEGSRLTVL.

J is TRBJ2-1 and V is TRBV11-1; D is unclear. CDR3 length: 16 residues. V was clipped by 5 bases and J by 6 bases, with 20 bases between them. Germline V gene data show CDR1 as SGHAT and CDR2 as FQDESV (reference sequence). DNA of the CDR3: TGTGCCAGCAGCCGCGGTGGACCCCAAATGGGCAATGAGCAGTTCTTC. Protein sequence: CASSRGGPQMGNEQFF.